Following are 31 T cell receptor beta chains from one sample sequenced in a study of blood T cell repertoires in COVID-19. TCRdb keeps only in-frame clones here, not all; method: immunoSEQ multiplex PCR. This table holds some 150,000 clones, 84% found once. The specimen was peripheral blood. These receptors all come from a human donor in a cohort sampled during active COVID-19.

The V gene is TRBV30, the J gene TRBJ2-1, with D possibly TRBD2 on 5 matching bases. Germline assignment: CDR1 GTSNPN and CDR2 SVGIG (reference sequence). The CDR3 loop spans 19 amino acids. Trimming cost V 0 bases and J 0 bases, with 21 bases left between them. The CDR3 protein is CAWSVRFWLAYSSYNEQFF. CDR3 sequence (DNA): TGTGCCTGGAGTGTACGGTTCTGGCTAGCTTATAGCTCCTACAATGAGCAGTTCTTC.

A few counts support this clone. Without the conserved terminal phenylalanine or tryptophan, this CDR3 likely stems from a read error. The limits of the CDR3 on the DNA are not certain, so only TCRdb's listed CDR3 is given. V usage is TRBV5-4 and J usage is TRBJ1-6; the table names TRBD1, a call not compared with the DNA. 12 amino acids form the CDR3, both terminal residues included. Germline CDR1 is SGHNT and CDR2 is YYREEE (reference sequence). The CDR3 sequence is CASSLAKGDREK.

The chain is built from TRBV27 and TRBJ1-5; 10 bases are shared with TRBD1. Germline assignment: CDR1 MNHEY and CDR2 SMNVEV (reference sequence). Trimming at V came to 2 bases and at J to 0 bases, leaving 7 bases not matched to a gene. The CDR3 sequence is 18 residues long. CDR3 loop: CASSLAGTGADSNQPQHF. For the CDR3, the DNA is TGTGCCAGCAGTTTAGCCGGGACAGGGGCCGATAGCAATCAGCCCCAGCATTTT.

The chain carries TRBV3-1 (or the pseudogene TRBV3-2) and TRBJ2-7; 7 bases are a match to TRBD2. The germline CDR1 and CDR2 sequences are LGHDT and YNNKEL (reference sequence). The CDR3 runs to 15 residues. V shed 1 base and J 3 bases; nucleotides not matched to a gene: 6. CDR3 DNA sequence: TGTGCCAGCAGCCAAGGACGGGAGGTGGACTACGAGCAGTACTTC. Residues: CASSQGREVDYEQYF.

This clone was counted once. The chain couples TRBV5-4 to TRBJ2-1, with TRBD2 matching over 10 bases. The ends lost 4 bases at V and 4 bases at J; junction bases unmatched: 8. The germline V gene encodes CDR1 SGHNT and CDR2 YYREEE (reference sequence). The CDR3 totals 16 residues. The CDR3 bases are TGTGCCAGCAGCGGTAGGACTAGCGGCGAATACAATGAGCAGTTCTTC. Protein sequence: CASSGRTSGEYNEQFF. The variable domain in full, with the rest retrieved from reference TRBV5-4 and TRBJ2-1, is ETGVTQSPTHLIKTRGQQVTLRCSSQSGHNTVSWYQQALGQGPQFIFQYYREEENGRGNFPPRFSGLQFPNYSSELNVNALELDDSALYLCASSGRTSGEYNEQFFGPGTRLTVL.

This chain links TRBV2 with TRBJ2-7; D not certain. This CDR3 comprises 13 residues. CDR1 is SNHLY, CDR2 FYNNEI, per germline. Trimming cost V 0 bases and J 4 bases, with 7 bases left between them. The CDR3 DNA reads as TGTGCCAGCAGTGAAGCTCGGAGTTACGAGCAGTACTTC. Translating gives CASSEARSYEQYF.

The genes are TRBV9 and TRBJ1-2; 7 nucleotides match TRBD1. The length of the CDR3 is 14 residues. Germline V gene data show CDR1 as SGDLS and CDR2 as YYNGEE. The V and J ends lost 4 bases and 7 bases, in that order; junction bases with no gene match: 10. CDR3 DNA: TGTGCCAGCAGCCTCCGGGAAGGGGGCTTTGGCTACACCTTC. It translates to CASSLREGGFGYTF.

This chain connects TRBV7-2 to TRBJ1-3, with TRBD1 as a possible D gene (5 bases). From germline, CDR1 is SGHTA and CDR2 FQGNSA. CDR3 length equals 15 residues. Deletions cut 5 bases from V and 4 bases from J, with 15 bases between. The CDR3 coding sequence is TGTGCCAGCAGCGTACAGGTGGAGGGAGGAAACACCATATATTTT. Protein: CASSVQVEGGNTIYF.

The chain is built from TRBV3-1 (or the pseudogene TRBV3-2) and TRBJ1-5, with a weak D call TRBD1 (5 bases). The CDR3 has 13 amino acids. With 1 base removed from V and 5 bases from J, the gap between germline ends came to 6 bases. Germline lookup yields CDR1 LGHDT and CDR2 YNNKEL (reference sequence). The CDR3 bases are TGTGCCAGCAGCCAAGCGGGGGATCAGCCCCAGCATTTT. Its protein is CASSQAGDQPQHF.

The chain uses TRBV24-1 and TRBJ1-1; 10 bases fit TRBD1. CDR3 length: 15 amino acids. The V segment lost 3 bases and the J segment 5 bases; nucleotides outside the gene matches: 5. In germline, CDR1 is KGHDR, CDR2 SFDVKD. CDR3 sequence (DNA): TGTGCCACCAGTGATCCCCGGGACAGGGGAACTGAAGCTTTCTTT. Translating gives CATSDPRDRGTEAFF.

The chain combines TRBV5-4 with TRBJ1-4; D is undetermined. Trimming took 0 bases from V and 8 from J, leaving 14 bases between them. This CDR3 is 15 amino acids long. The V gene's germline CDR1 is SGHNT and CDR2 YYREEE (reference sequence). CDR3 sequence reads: CASSLGTLPGEKLFF. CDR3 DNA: TGTGCCAGCAGCTTGGGAACACTCCCGGGGGAAAAACTGTTTTTT.

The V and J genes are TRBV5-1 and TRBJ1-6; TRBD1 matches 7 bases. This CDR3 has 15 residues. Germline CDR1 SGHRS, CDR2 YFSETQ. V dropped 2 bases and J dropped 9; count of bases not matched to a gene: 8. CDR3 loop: CASSLKRDSSSPLHF. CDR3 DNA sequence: TGCGCCAGCAGCTTAAAAAGGGACAGTTCTTCACCCCTCCACTTT. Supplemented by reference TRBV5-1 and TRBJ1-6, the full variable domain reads KAGVTQTPRYLIKTRGQQVTLSCSPISGHRSVSWYQQTPGQGLQFLFEYFSETQRNKGNFPGRFSGRQFSNSRSEMNVSTLELGDSALYLCASSLKRDSSSPLHFGNGTRLTVT.

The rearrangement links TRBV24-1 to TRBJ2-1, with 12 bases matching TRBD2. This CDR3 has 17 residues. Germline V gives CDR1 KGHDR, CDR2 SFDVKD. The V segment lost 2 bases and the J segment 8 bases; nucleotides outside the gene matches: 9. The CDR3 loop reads CATSDYSLAGGTHEQFF. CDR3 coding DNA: TGTGCCACCAGTGATTACTCCCTAGCGGGAGGGACCCATGAGCAGTTCTTC.

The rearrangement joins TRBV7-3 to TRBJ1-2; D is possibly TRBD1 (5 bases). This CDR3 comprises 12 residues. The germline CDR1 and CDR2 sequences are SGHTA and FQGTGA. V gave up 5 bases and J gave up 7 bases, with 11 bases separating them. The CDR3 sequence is CASSGQGVGYTF. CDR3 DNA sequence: TGTGCCAGCAGCGGACAAGGAGTTGGCTACACCTTC.

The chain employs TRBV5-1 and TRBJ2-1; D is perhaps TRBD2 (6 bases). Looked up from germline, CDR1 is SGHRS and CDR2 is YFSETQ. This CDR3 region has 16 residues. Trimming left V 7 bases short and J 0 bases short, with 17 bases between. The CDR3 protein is CASAGGAGSSYNEQFF. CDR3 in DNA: TGCGCCAGCGCCGGAGGGGCGGGAAGCTCCTACAATGAGCAGTTCTTC. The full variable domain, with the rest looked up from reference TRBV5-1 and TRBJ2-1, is KAGVTQTPRYLIKTRGQQVTLSCSPISGHRSVSWYQQTPGQGLQFLFEYFSETQRNKGNFPGRFSGRQFSNSRSEMNVSTLELGDSALYLCASAGGAGSSYNEQFFGPGTRLTVL.

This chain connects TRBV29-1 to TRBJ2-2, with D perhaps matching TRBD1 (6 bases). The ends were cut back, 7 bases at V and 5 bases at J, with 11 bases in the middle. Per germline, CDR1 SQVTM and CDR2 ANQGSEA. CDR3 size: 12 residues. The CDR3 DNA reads TGCAGCGGAAGACAGGAAACCGGGGAGCTGTTTTTT. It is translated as CSGRQETGELFF.

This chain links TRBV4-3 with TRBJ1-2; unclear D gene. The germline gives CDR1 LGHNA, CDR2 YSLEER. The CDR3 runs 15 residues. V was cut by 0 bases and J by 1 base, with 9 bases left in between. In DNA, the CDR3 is TGCGCCAGCAGCCAAGAGACTGGCATTAACTATGGCTACACCTTC. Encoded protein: CASSQETGINYGYTF.

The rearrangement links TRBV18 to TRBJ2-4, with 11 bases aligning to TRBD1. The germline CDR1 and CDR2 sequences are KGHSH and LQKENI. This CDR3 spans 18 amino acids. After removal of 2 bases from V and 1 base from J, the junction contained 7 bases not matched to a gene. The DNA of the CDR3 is TGTGCCAGCTCACCAGTGGGACAGGGGGTAGTGGCCAAAAACATTCAGTACTTC. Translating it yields CASSPVGQGVVAKNIQYF. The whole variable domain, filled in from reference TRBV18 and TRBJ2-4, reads NAGVMQNPRHLVRRRGQEARLRCSPMKGHSHVYWYRQLPEEGLKFMVYLQKENIIDESGMPKERFSAEFPKEGPSILRIQQVVRGDSAAYFCASSPVGQGVVAKNIQYFGAGTRLSVL.

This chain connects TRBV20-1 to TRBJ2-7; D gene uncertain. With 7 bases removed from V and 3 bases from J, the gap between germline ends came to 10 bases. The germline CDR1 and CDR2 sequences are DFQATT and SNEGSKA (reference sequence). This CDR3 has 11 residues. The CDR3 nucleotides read TGCAGTGTGGCGCGCGGCTACGAGCAGTACTTC. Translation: CSVARGYEQYF.

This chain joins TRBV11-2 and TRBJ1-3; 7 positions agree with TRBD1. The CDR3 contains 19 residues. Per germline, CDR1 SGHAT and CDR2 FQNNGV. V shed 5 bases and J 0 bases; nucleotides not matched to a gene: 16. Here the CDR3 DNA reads TGTGCCAGCAGCCCCGGACAGGTCGCCTACCTAAGCTCTGGAAACACCATATATTTT. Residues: CASSPGQVAYLSSGNTIYF.

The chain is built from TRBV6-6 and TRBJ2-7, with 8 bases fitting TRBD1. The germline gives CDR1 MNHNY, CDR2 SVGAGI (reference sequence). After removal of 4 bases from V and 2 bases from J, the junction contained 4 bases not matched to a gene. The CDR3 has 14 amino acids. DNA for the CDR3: TGTGCCAGCAGTTCGACAGGGGCCACCTACGAGCAGTACTTC. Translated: CASSSTGATYEQYF.

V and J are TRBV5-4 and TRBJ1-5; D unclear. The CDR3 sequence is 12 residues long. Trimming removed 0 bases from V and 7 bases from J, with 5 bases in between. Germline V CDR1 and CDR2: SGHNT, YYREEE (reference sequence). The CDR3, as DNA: TGTGCCAGCAGCTTGGACGGGCAGCCCCAGCATTTT. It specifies CASSLDGQPQHF. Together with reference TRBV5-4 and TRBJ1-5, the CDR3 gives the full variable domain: ETGVTQSPTHLIKTRGQQVTLRCSSQSGHNTVSWYQQALGQGPQFIFQYYREEENGRGNFPPRFSGLQFPNYSSELNVNALELDDSALYLCASSLDGQPQHFGDGTRLSIL.

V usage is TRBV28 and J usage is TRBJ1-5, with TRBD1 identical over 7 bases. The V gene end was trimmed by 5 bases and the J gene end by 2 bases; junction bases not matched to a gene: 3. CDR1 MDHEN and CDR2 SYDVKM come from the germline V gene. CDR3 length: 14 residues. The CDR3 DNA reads TGTGCCAGCAGTGTCGACAGGGGCAATCAGCCCCAGCATTTT. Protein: CASSVDRGNQPQHF.

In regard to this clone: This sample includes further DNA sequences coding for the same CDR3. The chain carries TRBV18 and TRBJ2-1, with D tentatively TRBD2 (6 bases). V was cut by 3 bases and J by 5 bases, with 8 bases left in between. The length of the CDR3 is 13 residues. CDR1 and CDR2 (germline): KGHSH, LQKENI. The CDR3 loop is CASSPGLNNEQFF. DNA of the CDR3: TGTGCCAGCTCACCCGGACTAAACAATGAGCAGTTCTTC. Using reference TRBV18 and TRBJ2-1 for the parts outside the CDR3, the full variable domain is NAGVMQNPRHLVRRRGQEARLRCSPMKGHSHVYWYRQLPEEGLKFMVYLQKENIIDESGMPKERFSAEFPKEGPSILRIQQVVRGDSAAYFCASSPGLNNEQFFGPGTRLTVL.

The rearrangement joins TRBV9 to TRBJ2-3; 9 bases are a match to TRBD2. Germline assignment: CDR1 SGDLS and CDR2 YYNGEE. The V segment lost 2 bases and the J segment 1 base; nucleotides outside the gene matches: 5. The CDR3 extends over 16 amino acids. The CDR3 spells CASSVGVAGGTDTQYF. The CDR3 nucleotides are TGTGCCAGCAGCGTTGGAGTAGCGGGGGGCACAGATACGCAGTATTTT.

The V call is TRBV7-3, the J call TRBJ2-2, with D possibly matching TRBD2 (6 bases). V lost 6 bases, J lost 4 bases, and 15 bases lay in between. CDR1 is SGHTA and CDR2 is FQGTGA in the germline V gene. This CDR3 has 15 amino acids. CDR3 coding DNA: TGTGCCAGCAGTTACTACGGGGGTTTCACCGGGGAGCTGTTTTTT. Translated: CASSYYGGFTGELFF.

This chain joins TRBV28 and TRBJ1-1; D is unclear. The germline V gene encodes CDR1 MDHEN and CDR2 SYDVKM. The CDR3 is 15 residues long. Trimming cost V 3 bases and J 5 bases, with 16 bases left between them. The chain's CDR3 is CASSFPTGRETEAFF. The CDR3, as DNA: TGTGCCAGCAGTTTCCCTACGGGCCGGGAGACTGAAGCTTTCTTT.

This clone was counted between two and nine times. The CDR3 region is CASNPGQGTFGGTQYF. The CDR3, as DNA: TGCGCCAGCAATCCGGGACAGGGGACCTTCGGGGGGACCCAGTACTTC. The J gene is TRBJ2-5, the V gene TRBV10-2; 10 positions agree with TRBD1. Germline CDR1 reads WSHSY; CDR2 reads SAAADI. The CDR3 has 16 amino acids. The V and J ends lost 7 bases and 7 bases, in that order; junction bases with no gene match: 15.

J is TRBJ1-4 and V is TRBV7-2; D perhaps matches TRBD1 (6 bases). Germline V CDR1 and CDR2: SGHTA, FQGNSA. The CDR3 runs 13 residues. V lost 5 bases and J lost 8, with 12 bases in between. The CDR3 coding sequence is TGTGCCAGCAGCGGGGGAGGGGGAGAAAAACTGTTTTTT. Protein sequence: CASSGGGGEKLFF.

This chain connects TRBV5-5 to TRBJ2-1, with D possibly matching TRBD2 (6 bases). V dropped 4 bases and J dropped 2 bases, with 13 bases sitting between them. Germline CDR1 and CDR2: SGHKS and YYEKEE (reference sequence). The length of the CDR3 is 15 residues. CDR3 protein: CASSRQRAAYNEQFF. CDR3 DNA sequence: TGTGCCAGCAGCAGACAGCGGGCTGCCTACAATGAGCAGTTCTTC.

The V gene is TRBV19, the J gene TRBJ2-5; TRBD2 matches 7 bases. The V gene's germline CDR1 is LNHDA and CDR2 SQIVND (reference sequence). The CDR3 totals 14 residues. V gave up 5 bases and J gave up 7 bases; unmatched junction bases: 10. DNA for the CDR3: TGTGCCAGTAGTCCGGGGGAGGGACGTTGGACCCAGTACTTC. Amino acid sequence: CASSPGEGRWTQYF.